These 30 T cell receptor beta chains were all obtained from the same sample, sequenced in a study of CD8 T cells in ankylosing spondylitis (dated 2017 in TCRdb). The receptor library was made with 5' RACE. The instrument was an Illumina HiSeq 2500. Through fastp at Q25 and MiXCR, TCRdb rebuilt clones from the public reads, retaining in-frame beta chains. When rows share a CDR3 protein, they turn into one entry using the most common DNA and genes. In all, the sample holds a few hundred thousand distinct CDR3 sequences, and about a fifth of those were seen once. About 15% of the sample rests with the top ten. The antigens these receptors bind are not known. General findings and caveats noted by the study authors: Blood from ankylosing spondylitis patients appeared to be characterized by a TCR beta motif composed of several highly homologous amino acid variants.

The sequenced sample consisted of blood, either unsorted or a sorted T cell fraction (not recorded which). Source of these receptors: a male donor with ankylosing spondylitis.

The genes are TRBV7-2 and TRBJ1-2, with TRBD1 as a possible D gene (5 bases). Germline CDR1 reads SGHTA; CDR2 reads FQGNSA. Deletions cut 5 bases from V and 1 base from J, with 14 bases between. There are 15 residues in the CDR3. The CDR3 DNA is TGTGCCAGCAGCCCACGGGGCCCGGTTAACTATGGCTACACCTTC. Translating gives CASSPRGPVNYGYTF.

Written as DNA, the CDR3 is TGCAGTGCTACCCCAGCGGGAGTACACTACAATGAGCAGTTCTTC. This translates into CSATPAGVHYNEQFF. V usage is TRBV20-1 and J usage is TRBJ2-1, with 8 bases that match TRBD2. V gave up 4 bases and J gave up 3 bases; unmatched junction bases: 8. The CDR3 is 15 residues long. Germline CDR1 is DFQATT and CDR2 is SNEGSKA (reference sequence).

This clonotype was counted only a few times. The chain carries TRBV7-9 and TRBJ1-5; D remains unclear. Per germline, CDR1 SEHNR and CDR2 FQNEAQ (reference sequence). The ends were cut back, 1 base at V and 0 bases at J, with 13 bases in the middle. There are 17 residues in the CDR3. The CDR3 loop reads CASSLVRGFDSNQPQHF. The CDR3 bases are TGTGCCAGCAGCTTAGTTCGGGGTTTCGATAGCAATCAGCCCCAGCATTTT.

The rearrangement joins TRBV7-9 to TRBJ1-4; TRBD1 agrees at 7 bases. Trimming removed 3 bases from V and 7 bases from J; junction bases left unmatched: 5. The CDR3 loop spans 14 amino acids. The germline gives CDR1 SEHNR, CDR2 FQNEAQ (reference sequence). CDR3 DNA sequence: TGTGCCAGCAGCTTTGGAGGGGGCAGTGAAAAACTGTTTTTT. Translated, it gives CASSFGGGSEKLFF.

This chain joins TRBV3-1 and TRBJ1-4, with 9 bases that match TRBD1. The CDR3 length is 15 residues. J gave up 8 bases and V 4 bases, and 8 bases lay outside the gene matches. CDR1 is LGHDT and CDR2 is YNNKEL in the germline V gene (reference sequence). The CDR3 spells CASSPPGQGDEKLFF. In DNA, the CDR3 is TGTGCCAGCAGCCCTCCGGGACAGGGAGACGAAAAACTGTTTTTT.

The chain recombines TRBV10-3 with TRBJ2-3, with unresolved D. This CDR3 is built from 15 residues. Per germline, CDR1 ENHRY and CDR2 SYGVKD. Trimming shortened V by 1 base and J by 0 bases, and 8 bases separated the two germline ends. Written as DNA, the CDR3 is TGTGCCATCAGTGAGTGGGCAGAAAGCACAGATACGCAGTATTTT. It yields the protein CAISEWAESTDTQYF.

The table lists this clonotype with a few counts. V and J are TRBV4-1 and TRBJ2-2; 9 positions agree with TRBD2. This CDR3 spans 18 amino acids. V lost 6 bases to trimming and J lost 1 base; unmatched junction nucleotides: 12. Germline V gives CDR1 MGHRA, CDR2 YSYEKL. The CDR3 DNA sequence: TGCGCCAGCAGAGCGGGAGGCCTAACCTTATGGAACACCGGGGAGCTGTTTTTT. It yields the protein CASRAGGLTLWNTGELFF.

There are a few counts of this clonotype. The V call is TRBV20-1, the J call TRBJ2-3; D not certain. CDR1 is DFQATT and CDR2 is SNEGSKA in the germline V gene (reference sequence). The length of the CDR3 is 12 residues. The V end lost 7 bases, the J end lost 0 bases, and 8 bases lay between the germline ends. CDR3 in amino acids: CSGSTSTDTQYF. The DNA for the CDR3 is TGCAGTGGATCTACCAGCACAGATACGCAGTATTTT.

This chain links TRBV27 with TRBJ2-1; 7 bases align to TRBD2. The CDR3 covers 14 residues. Per the germline V gene, CDR1 is MNHEY and CDR2 is SMNVEV (reference sequence). V was clipped by 10 bases and J by 9 bases; unmatched bases: 15. The CDR3 nucleotides are TGTGCCATCCGGGACCAACTAGCGCATCGTGAGCAGTTCTTC. Translation gives CAIRDQLAHREQFF.

The chain has TRBV28 and TRBJ1-3; D ambiguous. V gave up 2 bases and J gave up 0 bases, with 8 bases separating them. Germline values: CDR1 MDHEN, CDR2 SYDVKM. The CDR3 has 15 amino acids. The CDR3 DNA follows: TGTGCCAGCAGTTTAAGACCGCTCTCTGGAAACACCATATATTTT. Its protein is CASSLRPLSGNTIYF.

The V call is TRBV2, the J call TRBJ2-5; D is ambiguous. Germline V gives CDR1 SNHLY, CDR2 FYNNEI. The CDR3 has 14 residues. V lost 3 bases and J 0 bases, leaving 8 bases between the germline ends. The CDR3 region is CASSERADQETQYF. In nucleotides, the CDR3 is TGTGCCAGCAGTGAGCGTGCAGACCAAGAGACCCAGTACTTC.

This clonotype was picked up many times. V is TRBV25-1 and J is TRBJ2-6; D unresolved. Trimming took off 3 bases at V and 0 bases at J, with 0 bases between the two ends. Germline V gives CDR1 MGHDK, CDR2 SYGVNS. The CDR3 has 13 residues. CDR3 DNA: TGTGCCAGCAGTGACTCTGGGGCCAACGTCCTGACTTTC. Residues: CASSDSGANVLTF.

This clonotype came up a few times. The CDR3 region is CASSLGYRGSRTKNIQYF. The CDR3 coding sequence is TGTGCCAGCAGCTTAGGATACAGGGGATCACGGACCAAAAACATTCAGTACTTC. The chain couples TRBV7-8 to TRBJ2-4, with TRBD1 identical over 7 bases. This CDR3 is built from 18 residues. J lost 2 bases, V lost 1 base, and 11 bases had no gene match. The V gene's germline CDR1 is SGHVS and CDR2 FQNEAQ.

In this sample, this clonotype turned up once. The rearrangement links TRBV20-1 to TRBJ2-7; 9 bases are a match to TRBD2. Germline loops: CDR1 DFQATT, CDR2 SNEGSKA (reference sequence). The CDR3 covers 16 residues. The trim removed 2 bases at V and 0 bases at J, leaving 8 bases unmatched. The CDR3 coding sequence is TGCAGTGCTAGATCTACAGTTAGCGGGAGCTCCTACGAGCAGTACTTC. It encodes CSARSTVSGSSYEQYF.

This clonotype was observed a handful of times. The chain has TRBV5-1 and TRBJ2-3, with TRBD2 identical over 8 bases. From germline, CDR1 is SGHRS and CDR2 YFSETQ. The CDR3 consists of 14 residues. With 2 bases clipped from V and 5 bases from J, the junction kept 4 bases outside the gene matches. Here the CDR3 DNA reads TGCGCCAGCAGCTTAGCGGGAGTGAGAGATACGCAGTATTTT. Encoded protein: CASSLAGVRDTQYF. Combining the CDR3 with reference TRBV5-1 and TRBJ2-3 gives the whole variable domain KAGVTQTPRYLIKTRGQQVTLSCSPISGHRSVSWYQQTPGQGLQFLFEYFSETQRNKGNFPGRFSGRQFSNSRSEMNVSTLELGDSALYLCASSLAGVRDTQYFGPGTRLTVL.

This clonotype came up many times. This sequence joins TRBV12-3 or TRBV12-4 and TRBJ2-1; D uncertain. V was shortened by 1 base and J by 0 bases, with 4 bases between the two germline ends. This CDR3 is built from 14 residues. For the CDR3, the DNA is TGTGCCAGCAGTTTAGGTTTCTCCTACAATGAGCAGTTCTTC. It translates to CASSLGFSYNEQFF.

This clonotype was observed a few times. The CDR3 region is CSARDASGSINEQFF. Written as DNA, the CDR3 is TGCAGTGCTAGAGATGCGAGCGGGAGTATCAATGAGCAGTTCTTC. This rearrangement joins TRBV20-1 to TRBJ2-1; 8 nucleotides align to TRBD2. CDR3 length equals 15 residues. In germline, CDR1 is DFQATT, CDR2 SNEGSKA (reference sequence). V lost 0 bases to trimming and J lost 6 bases; unmatched junction nucleotides: 7.

This clonotype was seen more than once but under ten times. The V call is TRBV12-3 or TRBV12-4, the J call TRBJ2-2, with no clear D. This CDR3 is 14 amino acids long. The V gene lost 5 bases and the J gene lost 7 bases, with 14 bases spanning the gap. CDR3 region: CASSRTFSGGELFF. The CDR3 bases are TGTGCCAGCAGTCGTACCTTTTCGGGCGGGGAGCTGTTTTTT.

This clonotype has a handful of counts. The chain combines TRBV12-3 or TRBV12-4 with TRBJ1-6; D is uncertain. The CDR3 is 12 residues long. Trimming left V 5 bases short and J 11 bases short, with 10 bases between. The CDR3 coding sequence is TGTGCCAGCAGTCCCTCGCGGACACCCCTCCACTTT. Translated, it gives CASSPSRTPLHF.

V and J are TRBV19 and TRBJ1-3; maybe TRBD1 (5 bases). CDR3 length equals 14 residues. With 10 bases removed from V and 0 bases from J, the gap between germline ends came to 13 bases. Germline CDR1 and CDR2: LNHDA and SQIVND (reference sequence). This chain's CDR3 is CATQEGASGNTIYF. In nucleotides, the CDR3 is TGTGCCACCCAAGAAGGGGCCTCTGGAAACACCATATATTTT.

V usage is TRBV7-2 and J usage is TRBJ2-7; 7 bases are shared with TRBD2. Germline-derived CDR1 and CDR2 are SGHTA and FQGNSA. V lost 5 bases and J lost 4; bases outside the gene matches: 14. The CDR3 has 16 amino acids. The CDR3 region is CASSPQLRGREYEQYF. The CDR3 DNA reads as TGTGCCAGCAGCCCACAGTTGCGGGGGAGAGAATACGAGCAGTACTTC.

This chain links TRBV6-1 with TRBJ2-1; D may be TRBD1 or TRBD2 (5 bases each). V was trimmed by 2 bases and J by 5 bases, leaving 13 bases between them. The germline V gene has CDR1 MNHNS and CDR2 SASEGT. This CDR3 region has 15 residues. CDR3 amino acids: CASSELDGGNNEQFF. CDR3 sequence (DNA): TGTGCCAGCAGTGAATTGGATGGGGGAAACAATGAGCAGTTCTTC.

The chain has TRBV29-1 and TRBJ1-1; D is unclear. V gave up 6 bases and J gave up 11 bases, with 19 bases separating them. Germline CDR1 and CDR2: SQVTM and ANQGSEA. This CDR3 spans 12 amino acids. CDR3 coding DNA: TGCAGCGTCCTTGATGATGGGCCCGGGGCTTTCTTT. As protein: CSVLDDGPGAFF.

The chain employs TRBV28 and TRBJ2-7; 8 bases are shared with TRBD1. The CDR3 loop spans 15 amino acids. Trimming removed 5 bases from V and 2 bases from J; junction bases left unmatched: 8. CDR1 MDHEN and CDR2 SYDVKM come from the germline V gene. CDR3 sequence: CASSASDRGAYEQYF. As DNA, the CDR3 is TGTGCCAGCAGTGCCTCAGACAGGGGAGCCTACGAGCAGTACTTC.

V gene TRBV5-1 combines with J gene TRBJ2-1; 9 bases are a match to TRBD2. The CDR3 consists of 17 residues. Germline V lookup: CDR1 SGHRS, CDR2 YFSETQ. After removal of 7 bases from V and 4 bases from J, the junction contained 15 bases not matched to a gene. CDR3 coding DNA: TGCGCCAGCTCGAGATATGTAGGGACTAGCACATACAATGAGCAGTTCTTC. Residues: CASSRYVGTSTYNEQFF.

The chain combines TRBV20-1 with TRBJ2-5, with D possibly matching TRBD2 (6 bases). CDR3 size: 13 residues. V lost 3 bases and J lost 5, with 13 bases in between. Per germline, CDR1 DFQATT and CDR2 SNEGSKA (reference sequence). CDR3 coding DNA: TGCAGTGCTAGTAGGCGGGGTATGGAGACCCAGTACTTC. Translated: CSASRRGMETQYF.

The gene calls are TRBV29-1 and TRBJ2-7; the D gene is possibly TRBD1 (6 bases). Germline-derived CDR1 and CDR2 are SQVTM and ANQGSEA. CDR3 length: 11 amino acids. Trimming stripped 6 bases from V and 6 bases from J, with 12 bases between. The CDR3 DNA is TGCAGCGTCAAAGGGGGTTCCGAGCAGTACTTC. Translated: CSVKGGSEQYF.

The chain has TRBV27 and TRBJ2-7; no reliable D call. This CDR3 is 13 amino acids long. The germline V gene encodes CDR1 MNHEY and CDR2 SMNVEV (reference sequence). Between the trimmed V and J ends, which lost 4 bases and 3 bases, there was a span of 10 bases. CDR3 region: CASSSYPFYEQYF. Here the CDR3 DNA reads TGTGCCAGCAGTTCTTACCCGTTCTACGAGCAGTACTTC.

Details on this clonotype: At one end, the junction sequence differs from germline, possibly due to a read error. The genes are TRBV28 and TRBJ1-4; possible D gene TRBD1, 5 bases. The germline gives CDR1 MDHEN, CDR2 SYDVKM. The CDR3 has 16 residues. The CDR3 loop is CASSYNSYGGSGKLCF. CDR3 coding DNA: TGTGCCAGCAGTTATAATTCTTACGGGGGGAGTGGAAAACTGTGTTTT.

Comment on this clonotype: At one boundary the junction diverges from the germline segment, which might be a read error. The chain is built from TRBV6-5 and TRBJ1-1; a weak D match, TRBD1 (5 bases). Germline V lookup: CDR1 MNHEY, CDR2 SVGAGI. The CDR3 covers 16 residues. The DNA for the CDR3 is TGTGCCAGCAGTTCCGACCCCAGGGAGAGGAACCCTGAAGCTTTCTTT. It specifies CASSSDPRERNPEAFF.